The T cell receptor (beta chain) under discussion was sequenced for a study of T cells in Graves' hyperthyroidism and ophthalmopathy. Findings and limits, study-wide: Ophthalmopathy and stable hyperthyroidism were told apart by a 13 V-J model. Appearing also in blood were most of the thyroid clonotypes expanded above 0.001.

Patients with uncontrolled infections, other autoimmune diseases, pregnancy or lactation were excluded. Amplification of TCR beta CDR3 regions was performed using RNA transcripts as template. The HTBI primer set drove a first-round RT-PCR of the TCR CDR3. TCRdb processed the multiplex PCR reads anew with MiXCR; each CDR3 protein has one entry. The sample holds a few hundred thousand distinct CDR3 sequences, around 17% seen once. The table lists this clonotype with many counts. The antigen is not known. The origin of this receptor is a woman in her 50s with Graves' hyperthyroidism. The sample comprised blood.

The CDR3 DNA follows: TGTGCCAGCCATTGGACTAGCGGAATCTACAATGAGCAGTTCTTC. This codes for CASHWTSGIYNEQFF. This sequence joins TRBV6-1 and TRBJ2-1; TRBD2 matches 10 bases. Germline CDR1 is MNHNS and CDR2 is SASEGT. The CDR3 totals 15 residues. Trimming at V came to 8 bases and at J to 3 bases, leaving 7 bases not matched to a gene.